This T cell receptor (beta chain) was captured by sequencing in a study of read filtering for tumor transcriptome and immune sequencing. This clonotype was seen ten or more times. Germline CDR1 and CDR2: SEHNR and FQNEAQ (reference sequence). The junction had 6 bases not matched to a gene; V was cut back by 2 bases and J by 1 base. The CDR3 is 18 residues long. The library was built from about 400 ng RNA with molecular barcoded adaptors for alpha/delta and beta/gamma chains. A single record per CDR3 protein comes from TCRdb applying MiXCR to the reads. The sample contains around 26,000 distinct CDR3 sequences, 13% to 15% of which appear only once.

This rearrangement joins TRBV7-9 to TRBJ2-6, with TRBD1 identical over 9 bases. Sequencing was done on a sample of a population of CD138-negative cells sorted from bone marrow. The clonotype originates from a donor aged 40 or over with multiple myeloma. The CDR3 here is CASSLWDRASSGANVLTF. CDR3 nucleotide sequence: TGTGCCAGCAGCTTATGGGACAGGGCCTCTTCTGGGGCCAACGTCCTGACTTTC.